There are many counts of the clone carrying this TCR beta chain. Antigen: not known. TCR beta VDJ and CDR3 profiling used genomic DNA as template. TCRdb itself ran the reads through MiXCR, one entry per CDR3 protein. Here the sample spans about 180,000 distinct CDR3 sequences, less than 55% being singletons. Unmatched junction bases numbered 7, after V lost 3 bases and J lost 5 bases. The CDR3 consists of 15 residues. Germline V CDR1 and CDR2: MNHEY, SVGAGI. The data were obtained in a study of CD8+CD57+ T cells in acquired aplastic anemia. At the level of the study: Average DNA yield from sorted CD4+ and CD8+ cells was approximately 3 ug. Findings of the study overall: Levels of CD8+ Simpson's diversity were not significantly distinct in patients versus controls. Patients and controls shared fewer than 30 CD8+ CDR3 sequences.

This rearrangement joins TRBV6-5 to TRBJ1-5; 7 bases agree with TRBD1. The receptor comes from a human donor in good health. The sequenced sample was sorted CD4+, CD8+, or CD8+CD57+ T cells (not recorded which) from PBMCs. The CDR3 loop reads CASSYSGQWDQPQHF. DNA of the CDR3: TGTGCCAGCAGTTATTCGGGACAGTGGGATCAGCCCCAGCATTTT.